This is a list of T cell receptor beta chains from one sample in a study of vaccination effects on CD4 cells after COVID-19. These TCRs' antigens remain unknown. Method: immunoSEQ multiplex PCR; TCRdb's copy keeps in-frame clones and lacks some. The sample has roughly 24,000 clones; around 70% are singletons. This specimen consisted of CD4+ T cells from PBMCs cultured with HCoV-NL63 spike peptides, obtained after COVID-19 vaccination. The receptor source for this set is a human donor who received a COVID-19 vaccine. Both conserved end residues are part of each CDR3. D genes are given only for firm matches. Expanded clones are given a class, and other clones once, few, many or no size at all.

clone size	J gene	D gene	V gene	CDR3 DNA	CDR3 protein
.	TRBJ1-2	TRBD1	TRBV2	TGTGCCAGCAGTGCGGGGGGACAGGTCTTC	CASSAGGQVF
.	TRBJ2-3	TRBD2	TRBV10-3	TGTGCCATCAGTCGGGATGGACTAGCGGCAACAGATACGCAGTATTTT	CAISRDGLAATDTQYF
.	TRBJ1-5	TRBD1	TRBV6-5	TGTGCCAGCAGTTACGACGCCCAGGGGGGCAATCAGCCCCAGCATTTT	CASSYDAQGGNQPQHF
.	TRBJ2-7	TRBD1	TRBV6-5	TGTGCCAGCAGTCGAGATAGACAGGGTGGGTACGAGCAGTACTTC	CASSRDRQGGYEQYF
.	TRBJ2-2	.	TRBV9	TGTGCCAGCAGAAACGGCCCCGCGAACACCGGGGAGCTGTTTTTT	CASRNGPANTGELFF
.	TRBJ2-5	TRBD2	TRBV6-5	TGTGCCAGCAGCGTAGTAGCGGGGGGGCAGGAGACCCAGTACTTC	CASSVVAGGQETQYF
.	TRBJ2-3	.	TRBV10-3	TGTGCCATCAGTGAGTCGTGGCGGAACACAGATACGCAGTATTTT	CAISESWRNTDTQYF
once	TRBJ1-2	.	TRBV12-3/TRBV12-4	TGTGCCAGCAGTTTAGCGGGGCCATATGGCTACACCTTC	CASSLAGPYGYTF
few	TRBJ2-7	.	TRBV2	TGTGCAGGCGGAGAGACAGCGTACGAGCAGTACTTC	CAGGETAYEQYF
.	TRBJ2-2	TRBD2	TRBV7-7	TGTGCCGCCGGGGGGGGAACAAACACCGGGGAGCTGTTTTTT	CAAGGGTNTGELFF
.	TRBJ2-3	.	TRBV10-3	TGTGCCACAGCGGACAGTGGCACAGATACGCAGTATTTT	CATADSGTDTQYF
.	TRBJ2-3	TRBD1	TRBV6-5	TGTGCCAGCAGTAAGGATCAGGGGGCAGGGGATACGCAGTATTTT	CASSKDQGAGDTQYF
.	TRBJ2-5	.	TRBV4-2	TGTGCCAGCAGCCAAGATGTCGGGTATCGAGAGACCCAGTACTTC	CASSQDVGYRETQYF
.	TRBJ2-2	.	TRBV5-1	TGCGCCAGCAGCTTGTTTGGGGGGGCAAACACCGGGGAGCTGTTTTTT	CASSLFGGANTGELFF
.	TRBJ2-1	TRBD1	TRBV3-1/TRBV3-2	TGTGCCAGCAGCCAGCACGGACAGGGGAGCCCCGAGCTGTTCTTC	CASSQHGQGSPELFF
.	TRBJ2-5	.	TRBV29-1	TGCAGCGTGCCGTGGGGTGTAAGGGCTCATGGTGCCCAGTACTTC	CSVPWGVRAHGAQYF
.	TRBJ1-6	.	TRBV6-5	TGTGCCAGCACCCTTGACAGCCAATATTCACCCCTCCACTTT	CASTLDSQYSPLHF
.	TRBJ1-5	.	TRBV11-2	TGTGCCAGCAGCCCCCCAGGGCATCAGCCCCAGCATTTT	CASSPPGHQPQHF
.	TRBJ2-6	TRBD1	TRBV11-2	TGTGCCAGCAGCTGGGACAGGGGGTTTACCGGGGCCAACGTCCTGACTTTC	CASSWDRGFTGANVLTF
.	TRBJ2-3	.	TRBV2	TGTGCCAGCCGGCAGGGCACAGATACGCAGTATTTT	CASRQGTDTQYF
few	TRBJ2-1	TRBD2	TRBV3-1/TRBV3-2	TGTGCCAGCAGCCAAGATCTACTAGCGGGGGGGGGTTGGTTCTTC	CASSQDLLAGGGWFF
.	TRBJ1-5	.	TRBV6-2/TRBV6-3	TGTGCCAGCAGTTACCGGTCTCGGGGTCAGCCCCAGCATTTT	CASSYRSRGQPQHF
.	TRBJ2-5	.	TRBV6-5	TGTGCCAGCAGTCCCCTCGCCCGAGAGACCCAGTACTTC	CASSPLARETQYF
.	TRBJ2-3	.	TRBV7-6	TGTGCCAGCAGCCGGGTATATAGGAGGACGCGAGGAAGCACAGATACGCAGTATTTT	CASSRVYRRTRGSTDTQYF
.	TRBJ1-5	.	TRBV5-4	TGTGCCAGCAGCCGGGACGGCACAACCCAGCATTTT	CASSRDGTTQHF
.	TRBJ2-2	.	TRBV21-1	TGTGCCAGCAGCAAAGGTGGGCAAACAGGGAACACCGGGGAGCTGTTTTTT	CASSKGGQTGNTGELFF
.	TRBJ1-2	.	TRBV11-2	TGTGCCAGCAGCTCCCTGAGCCGGGACGGTGTAGGCTACACCTTC	CASSSLSRDGVGYTF
.	TRBJ2-4	TRBD2	TRBV19	TGTGCCAGTAGTATAGTGGCGGGACTAACCAAAAACATTCAGTACTTC	CASSIVAGLTKNIQYF
.	TRBJ2-6	.	TRBV6-5	TGTGCCAGCAGCCAGGACGGGTCTGGGGCCAACGTCCTGACTTTC	CASSQDGSGANVLTF
few	TRBJ1-2	.	TRBV5-1	TGCGCCAGCAGCCTCTCAGACAGGAACTATGGCTACACCTTC	CASSLSDRNYGYTF
.	TRBJ2-2	.	TRBV7-8	TGTGCCAGCAGCCCCGGGACCCCCCCCACCGGGGAGCTGTTTTTT	CASSPGTPPTGELFF
once	TRBJ2-2	TRBD2	TRBV4-1	TGCGCCAGCAGCCAACCGACTAGCGGGAGGGCCCCCGGGGAGCTGTTTTTT	CASSQPTSGRAPGELFF
.	TRBJ1-2	.	TRBV19	TGTGCCAGTAGTATAGATATCGGGACACAATATGGCTACACCTTC	CASSIDIGTQYGYTF
.	TRBJ2-5	.	TRBV30	TGTGCCTGGAGTATGATTGGAGAGACCCAGTACTTC	CAWSMIGETQYF
.	TRBJ2-2	TRBD2	TRBV11-3	TGTGCCAGCAGCTTAGAGCAGTCCGGGACTAGATCTACCGGGGAGCTGTTTTTT	CASSLEQSGTRSTGELFF
.	TRBJ1-4	.	TRBV7-2	TGTGCCAGCAGCTTATTCACAACAACTAATGAAAAACTGTTTTTT	CASSLFTTTNEKLFF
.	TRBJ2-4	.	TRBV1	TGCACCAGCAGCCAAGTTCATCGGGACAGGGAGTGGTACTTC	CTSSQVHRDREWYF
.	TRBJ1-2	.	TRBV12-3/TRBV12-4	TGTGCCAGCAGTTTAGAAGGGACTGGCTACACCTTC	CASSLEGTGYTF
.	TRBJ1-5	TRBD1	TRBV6-5	TGTGCCAGCAGACATGGACAGGGCAGTCAGCCCCAGCATTTT	CASRHGQGSQPQHF